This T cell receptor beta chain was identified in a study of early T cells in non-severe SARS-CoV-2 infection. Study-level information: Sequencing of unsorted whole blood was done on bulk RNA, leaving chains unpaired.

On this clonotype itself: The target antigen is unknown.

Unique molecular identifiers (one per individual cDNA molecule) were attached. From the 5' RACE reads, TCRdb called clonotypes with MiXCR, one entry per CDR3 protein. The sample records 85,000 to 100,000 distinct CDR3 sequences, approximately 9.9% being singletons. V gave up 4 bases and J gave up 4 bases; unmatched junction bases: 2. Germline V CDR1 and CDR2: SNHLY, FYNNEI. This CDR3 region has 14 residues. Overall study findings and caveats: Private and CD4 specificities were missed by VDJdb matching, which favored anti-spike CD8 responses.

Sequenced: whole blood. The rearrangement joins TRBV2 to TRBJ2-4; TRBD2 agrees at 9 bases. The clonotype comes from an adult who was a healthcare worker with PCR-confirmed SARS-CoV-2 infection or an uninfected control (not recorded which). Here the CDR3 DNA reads TGTGCCAGCAGTGCGACTAGCGGAAAAAACATTCAGTACTTC. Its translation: CASSATSGKNIQYF.